The next 16 T cell receptor beta chains were all read from a single sample in a study of blood T cells in healthy people across ages. For the second PCR, which ran for about 6 to 11 cycles, a sample-barcoded 5' primer and a J-beta primer mix were used. TCRdb re-called the 5' RACE reads through MiXCR, storing one row per CDR3 protein. The table includes roughly 1 million distinct CDR3 sequences, around 25% detected once. The sample also formed part of further work on T cells of mothers and their children.

Sequenced input: blood. These receptors were taken from a girl aged 2 to 9 in good health.

There are a few counts of this clonotype. The chain uses TRBV7-9 and TRBJ2-3; no clear D gene. Trimming took off 5 bases at V and 7 bases at J, with 10 bases between the two ends. The CDR3 totals 12 residues. Germline CDR1 SEHNR, CDR2 FQNEAQ (reference sequence). The CDR3 here is CASSATAYTQYF. The CDR3 DNA is TGTGCCAGCAGCGCGACTGCTTATACGCAGTATTTT.

The chain couples TRBV4-3 to TRBJ2-5; D is ambiguous. The J call may be mistaken, given a closer DNA end match to TRBJ2-1. The length of the CDR3 is 13 residues. CDR1 LGHNA and CDR2 YSLEER come from the germline V gene. The CDR3 protein is CASSQDLGFEQFF. CDR3 nucleotides: TGCGCCAGCAGCCAAGATCTGGGGTTTGAGCAGTTCTTC.

This chain links TRBV20-1 with TRBJ2-5; 11 bases are a match to TRBD2. CDR3 length: 14 amino acids. Germline trimming cut 5 bases from V and 11 bases from J; bases unmatched to any gene: 13. The germline CDR1 and CDR2 sequences are DFQATT and SNEGSKA (reference sequence). The CDR3 bases are TGCAGTGCTTACGGACTAGCGGGCCCCCTGCAGCAGTACTTC. Protein product: CSAYGLAGPLQQYF.

CDR3 residues: CASSRPPESGTEAFF. The CDR3 DNA sequence: TGTGCCAGCAGCCGCCCGCCAGAGTCGGGCACTGAAGCTTTCTTT. The rearrangement links TRBV7-6 to TRBJ1-1; D remains unclear. This CDR3 has 15 amino acids. Per the germline V gene, CDR1 is SGHVS and CDR2 is FNYEAQ. Trimming stripped 5 bases from V and 4 bases from J, with 17 bases between. Filled out from reference TRBV7-6 and TRBJ1-1, the complete variable domain reads GAGVSQSPRYKVTKRGQDVALRCDPISGHVSLYWYRQALGQGPEFLTYFNYEAQQDKSGLPNDRFSAERPEGSISTLTIQRTEQRDSAMYRCASSRPPESGTEAFFGQGTRLTVV.

V and J are TRBV3-1 and TRBJ2-5; D remains unclear. The DNA end lines up better with TRBJ2-7; the J call may be wrong. CDR3 length: 14 residues. CDR1 and CDR2 from the germline V gene are LGHDT and YNNKEL (reference sequence). The CDR3 reads CASSQPGPPYEQYF. In DNA, the CDR3 is TGTGCCAGCAGCCAACCAGGTCCCCCCTACGAGCAGTACTTC.

V gene TRBV24-1 combines with J gene TRBJ2-3; D may be TRBD2 (5 bases). Germline V CDR1 and CDR2: KGHDR, SFDVKD. The germline V and J ends were trimmed by 1 base and 3 bases, with 10 bases remaining between them. The CDR3 extends over 15 amino acids. The CDR3 DNA is TGTGCCACCAGTGATTTTAACAGACTAACAGATACGCAGTATTTT. Protein: CATSDFNRLTDTQYF.

V and J are TRBV6-1 and TRBJ1-3, with TRBD1 as a possible D gene (5 bases). The germline gives CDR1 MNHNS, CDR2 SASEGT. This CDR3 is built from 20 residues. V was pared by 5 bases and J by 0 bases, with 26 bases between. The CDR3 is CASSRPGQGAPDASGNTIYF. As DNA, the CDR3 is TGTGCCAGCAGTCGCCCTGGCCAAGGGGCCCCCGACGCCTCTGGAAACACCATATATTTT.

The chain joins TRBV6-5 to TRBJ2-5; tentative D call: TRBD2 (5 bases). Deletions cut 6 bases from V and 2 bases from J, with 16 bases between. This CDR3 contains 15 residues. CDR1 is MNHEY and CDR2 is SVGAGI in the germline V gene. The CDR3 DNA follows: TGTGCCAGCAGCCAAATCCCGGGAAATCAAGAGACCCAGTACTTC. Residues: CASSQIPGNQETQYF.

This clonotype was detected only once. V is TRBV27 and J is TRBJ2-7, with 10 bases identical to TRBD1. Germline values: CDR1 MNHEY, CDR2 SMNVEV (reference sequence). The CDR3 covers 16 residues. Trimming removed 6 bases from V and 3 bases from J; junction bases left unmatched: 11. CDR3 sequence reads: CASSRHGTGDLYEQYF. In DNA form, the CDR3 reads TGTGCCAGCAGCCGACACGGGACAGGGGATCTCTACGAGCAGTACTTC.

This clonotype occurred a few times. This chain connects TRBV12-5 to TRBJ2-5, with 12 positions matching TRBD2. CDR3 length equals 17 residues. The V gene end was trimmed by 2 bases and the J gene end by 3 bases; junction bases not matched to a gene: 7. The germline CDR1 and CDR2 sequences are LGHNT and FRNRAP. The CDR3 DNA sequence: TGTGCTAGTGGTTTGACTACGACTAGCGGGGGCGAAGAGACCCAGTACTTC. It yields the protein CASGLTTTSGGEETQYF.

This clonotype turned up a few times. The chain joins TRBV15 to TRBJ2-2, with a possible D match to TRBD2 (6 bases). The germline gives CDR1 LNHNV, CDR2 YYDKDF (reference sequence). V was trimmed by 0 bases and J by 1 base, leaving 15 bases between them. There are 18 residues in the CDR3. The CDR3 protein is CATSRDLIGRGNTGELFF. The CDR3 nucleotides read TGTGCCACCAGCAGAGATCTGATAGGGCGGGGGAACACCGGGGAGCTGTTTTTT.

This clonotype has more than one count but fewer than ten. The genes are TRBV20-1 and TRBJ2-3; 8 positions agree with TRBD2. Germline values: CDR1 DFQATT, CDR2 SNEGSKA (reference sequence). V shed 1 base, J shed 2 bases, and the junction held 11 bases outside the gene matches. The CDR3 contains 17 residues. The CDR3 DNA reads as TGCAGTGCTAGAGTTGTACTACTACTAGCGGTCACAGATACGCAGTATTTT. It codes for CSARVVLLLAVTDTQYF.

As concerns this clonotype: The junction does not match germline at one end; this may be a read error. The V gene is TRBV7-3, the J gene TRBJ2-1; 7 bases are shared with TRBD2. The CDR3 is made up of 13 amino acids. Germline V CDR1 and CDR2: SGHTA, FQGTGA. The CDR3 is CASSGGGEETQHF. The DNA for the CDR3 is TGTGCCAGCAGCGGTGGGGGGGAAGAGACCCAGCACTTC.

The table lists this clonotype with a few counts. The V gene is TRBV5-1, the J gene TRBJ2-7; a weak D match, TRBD2 (5 bases). Trimming shortened V by 0 bases and J by 3 bases, and 22 bases separated the two germline ends. Germline CDR1 reads SGHRS; CDR2 reads YFSETQ. This CDR3 region has 18 residues. The chain's CDR3 is CASSLDPRPPRGSYEQYF. In nucleotides, the CDR3 is TGCGCCAGCAGCTTGGATCCCCGGCCCCCCCGGGGAAGCTACGAGCAGTACTTC.

This clonotype has only a few counts. V gene TRBV5-1 combines with J gene TRBJ2-1; D perhaps matches TRBD2 (5 bases). CDR3 length: 12 amino acids. Looked up from germline, CDR1 is SGHRS and CDR2 is YFSETQ. The germline V and J ends were trimmed by 7 bases and 8 bases, with 13 bases remaining between them. CDR3 bases: TGCGCCAGCTGCGCGGGCCACGATGAGCAGTTCTTC. Residues: CASCAGHDEQFF.

This clonotype has just a few counts. This chain connects TRBV5-1 to TRBJ1-2; D is ambiguous. Trimming took off 0 bases at V and 2 bases at J, with 11 bases between the two ends. The germline V gene encodes CDR1 SGHRS and CDR2 YFSETQ. The CDR3 has 15 amino acids. The CDR3 reads CASSLEGQSNYGYTF. CDR3 DNA sequence: TGCGCCAGCAGCTTGGAAGGCCAGAGCAACTATGGCTACACCTTC.